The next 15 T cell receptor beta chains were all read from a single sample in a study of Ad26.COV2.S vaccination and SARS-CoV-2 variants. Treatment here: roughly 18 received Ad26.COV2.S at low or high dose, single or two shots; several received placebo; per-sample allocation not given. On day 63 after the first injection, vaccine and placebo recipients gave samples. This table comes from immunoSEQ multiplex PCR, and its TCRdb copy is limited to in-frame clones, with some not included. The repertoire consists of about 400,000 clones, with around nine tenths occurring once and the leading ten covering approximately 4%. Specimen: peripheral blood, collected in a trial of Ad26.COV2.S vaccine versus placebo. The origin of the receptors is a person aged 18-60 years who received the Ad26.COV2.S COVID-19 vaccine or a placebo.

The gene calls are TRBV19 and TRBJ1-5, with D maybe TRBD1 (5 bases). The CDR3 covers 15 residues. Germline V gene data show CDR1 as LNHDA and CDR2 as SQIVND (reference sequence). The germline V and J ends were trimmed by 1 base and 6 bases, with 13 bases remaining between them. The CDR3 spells CASSIGPGGTQPQHF. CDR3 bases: TGTGCCAGTAGTATAGGGCCCGGCGGGACTCAGCCCCAGCATTTT.

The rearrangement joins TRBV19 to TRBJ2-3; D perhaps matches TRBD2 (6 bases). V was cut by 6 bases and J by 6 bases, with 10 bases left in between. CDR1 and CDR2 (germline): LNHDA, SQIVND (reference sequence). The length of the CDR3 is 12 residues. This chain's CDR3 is CASSQLADTQYF. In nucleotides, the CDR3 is TGTGCCAGTAGCCAACTAGCTGATACGCAGTATTTT.

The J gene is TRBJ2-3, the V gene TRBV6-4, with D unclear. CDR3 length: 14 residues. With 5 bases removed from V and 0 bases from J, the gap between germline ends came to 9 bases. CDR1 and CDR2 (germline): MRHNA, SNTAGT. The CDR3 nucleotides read TGTGCCAGCAGTAGAATGGATAGCACAGATACGCAGTATTTT. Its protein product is CASSRMDSTDTQYF.

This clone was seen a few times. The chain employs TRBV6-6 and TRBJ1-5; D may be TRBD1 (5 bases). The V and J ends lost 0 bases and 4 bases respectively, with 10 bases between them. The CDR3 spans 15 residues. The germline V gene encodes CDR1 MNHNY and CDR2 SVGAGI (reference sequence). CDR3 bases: TGTGCCAGCAGTTACTCATCGGGGGGGAATCAGCCCCAGCATTTT. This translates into CASSYSSGGNQPQHF.

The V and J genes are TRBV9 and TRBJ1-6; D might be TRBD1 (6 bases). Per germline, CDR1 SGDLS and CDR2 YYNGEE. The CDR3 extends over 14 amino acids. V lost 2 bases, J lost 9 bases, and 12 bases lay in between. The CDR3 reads CASSVRDIGSPLHF. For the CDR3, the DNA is TGTGCCAGCAGCGTCCGGGACATAGGTTCACCCCTCCACTTT.

The CDR3 spells CASSLALAPGDTQYF. For the CDR3, the DNA is TGTGCCAGCAGTTTGGCGCTAGCCCCGGGGGATACGCAGTATTTT. This rearrangement joins TRBV28 to TRBJ2-3; D is possibly TRBD2 (5 bases). Per the germline V gene, CDR1 is MDHEN and CDR2 is SYDVKM. This CDR3 spans 15 amino acids. Trimming stripped 3 bases from V and 6 bases from J, with 16 bases between.

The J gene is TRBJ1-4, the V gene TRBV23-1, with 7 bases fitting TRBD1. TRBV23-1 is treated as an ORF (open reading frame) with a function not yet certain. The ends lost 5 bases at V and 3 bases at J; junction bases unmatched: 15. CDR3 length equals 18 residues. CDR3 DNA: TGCGCCAGCAGTTCAATCTATAAAGACAGGGAATCTAATGAAAAACTGTTTTTT. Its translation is CASSSIYKDRESNEKLFF.

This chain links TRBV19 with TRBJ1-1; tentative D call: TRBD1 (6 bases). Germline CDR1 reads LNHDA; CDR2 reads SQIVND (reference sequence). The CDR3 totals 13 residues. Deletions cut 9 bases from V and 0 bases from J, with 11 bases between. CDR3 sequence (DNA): TGTGCCAGCGGACAGACTTTGAACACTGAAGCTTTCTTT. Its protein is CASGQTLNTEAFF.

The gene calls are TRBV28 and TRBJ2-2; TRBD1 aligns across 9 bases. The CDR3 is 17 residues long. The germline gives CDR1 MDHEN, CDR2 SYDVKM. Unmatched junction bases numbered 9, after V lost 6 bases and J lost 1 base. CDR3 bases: TGTGCCAGCAGCCATCTTAGGGACAGGGAGAACACCGGGGAGCTGTTTTTT. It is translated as CASSHLRDRENTGELFF.

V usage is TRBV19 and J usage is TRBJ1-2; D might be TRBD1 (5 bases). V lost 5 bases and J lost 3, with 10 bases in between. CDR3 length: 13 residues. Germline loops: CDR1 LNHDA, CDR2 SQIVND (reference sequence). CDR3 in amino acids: CASSPRGDYGYTF. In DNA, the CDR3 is TGTGCCAGTAGTCCGAGGGGAGACTATGGCTACACCTTC.

The CDR3 sequence is CASSQVGSYNEQFF. CDR3 DNA: TGCGCCAGCAGCCAAGTAGGTAGCTACAATGAGCAGTTCTTC. This chain joins TRBV4-1 and TRBJ2-1; D gene ambiguous. From germline, CDR1 is MGHRA and CDR2 YSYEKL. Trimming cost V 1 base and J 3 bases, with 7 bases left between them. The CDR3 sequence is 14 residues long.

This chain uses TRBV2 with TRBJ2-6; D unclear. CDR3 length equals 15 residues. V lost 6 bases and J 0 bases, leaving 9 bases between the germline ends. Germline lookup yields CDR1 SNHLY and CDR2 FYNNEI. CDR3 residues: CASSDGPSGANVLTF. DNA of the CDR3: TGTGCCAGCAGCGACGGGCCCTCTGGGGCCAACGTCCTGACTTTC.

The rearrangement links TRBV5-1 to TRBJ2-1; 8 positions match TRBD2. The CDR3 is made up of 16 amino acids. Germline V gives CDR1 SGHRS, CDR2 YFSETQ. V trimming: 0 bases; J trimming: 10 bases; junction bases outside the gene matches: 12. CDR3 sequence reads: CASSLEGRGAGEEQFF. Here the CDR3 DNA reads TGCGCCAGCAGCTTGGAAGGGCGGGGGGCTGGTGAGGAGCAGTTCTTC. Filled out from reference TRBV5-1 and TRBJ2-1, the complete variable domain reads KAGVTQTPRYLIKTRGQQVTLSCSPISGHRSVSWYQQTPGQGLQFLFEYFSETQRNKGNFPGRFSGRQFSNSRSEMNVSTLELGDSALYLCASSLEGRGAGEEQFFGPGTRLTVL.

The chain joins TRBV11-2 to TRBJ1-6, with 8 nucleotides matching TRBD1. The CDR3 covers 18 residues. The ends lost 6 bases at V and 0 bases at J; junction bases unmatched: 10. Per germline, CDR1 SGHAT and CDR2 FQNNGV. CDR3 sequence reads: CASRPRRDRSSYNSPLHF. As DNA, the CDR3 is TGTGCCAGCAGACCCCGGCGGGACAGGAGCTCCTATAATTCACCCCTCCACTTT. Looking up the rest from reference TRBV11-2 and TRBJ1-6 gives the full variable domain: EAGVAQSPRYKIIEKRQSVAFWCNPISGHATLYWYQQILGQGPKLLIQFQNNGVVDDSQLPKDRFSAERLKGVDSTLKIQPAKLEDSAVYLCASRPRRDRSSYNSPLHFGNGTRLTVT.

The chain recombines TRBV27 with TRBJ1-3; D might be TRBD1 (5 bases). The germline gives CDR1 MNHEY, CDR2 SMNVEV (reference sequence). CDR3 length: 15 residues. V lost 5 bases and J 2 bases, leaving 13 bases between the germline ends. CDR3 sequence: CASSPGTATGNTIYF. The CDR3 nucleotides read TGTGCCAGCAGTCCCGGGACGGCCACTGGAAACACCATATATTTT.